The T cell receptor beta chain under discussion was sequenced for a study of cytomegalovirus exposure and HLA in healthy donors. Study-wide results and caveats: Reports described diagnosis of cytomegalovirus status by the classifier as highly specific and sensitive.

Comment on this clone: Its specificity is not known.

Germline-derived CDR1 and CDR2 are WNHNN and SYGVQD (reference sequence). V shed 4 bases, J shed 0 bases, and the junction held 4 bases outside the gene matches. This CDR3 is 17 amino acids long. Donors came from a validation cohort of over a hundred subjects, distinct from the first 666-subject cohort. TCRdb keeps only in-frame clones here, not all; method: immunoSEQ multiplex PCR. The data contain 300,000 to 450,000 clones, just over 85% of them singletons. The receptor was isolated from a woman between 18 and 30 years old in good health and CMV-seronegative. The sequenced sample consisted of PBMCs. The V call is TRBV10-1, the J call TRBJ2-4; TRBD1 matches 12 bases. This CDR3 is CASSGGQGALAKNIQYF. The CDR3 DNA reads as TGCGCCAGCAGTGGGGGACAGGGGGCCCTAGCCAAAAACATTCAGTACTTC.